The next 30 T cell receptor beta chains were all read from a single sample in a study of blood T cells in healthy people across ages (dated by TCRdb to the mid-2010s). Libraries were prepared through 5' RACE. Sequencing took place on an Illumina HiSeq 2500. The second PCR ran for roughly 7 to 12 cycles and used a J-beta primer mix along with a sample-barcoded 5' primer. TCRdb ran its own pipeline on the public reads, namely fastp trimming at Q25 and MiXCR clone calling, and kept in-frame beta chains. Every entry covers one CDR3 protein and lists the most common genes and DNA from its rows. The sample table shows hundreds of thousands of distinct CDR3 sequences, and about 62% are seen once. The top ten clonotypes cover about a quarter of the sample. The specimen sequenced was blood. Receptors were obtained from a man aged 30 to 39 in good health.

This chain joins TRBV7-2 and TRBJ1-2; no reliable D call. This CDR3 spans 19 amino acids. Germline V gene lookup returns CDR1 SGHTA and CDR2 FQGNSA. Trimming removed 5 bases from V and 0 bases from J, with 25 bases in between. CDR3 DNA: TGTGCCAGCAGCCAAAGAGGAACGGCTTCCCCCGAGCCTAACTATGGCTACACCTTC. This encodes CASSQRGTASPEPNYGYTF.

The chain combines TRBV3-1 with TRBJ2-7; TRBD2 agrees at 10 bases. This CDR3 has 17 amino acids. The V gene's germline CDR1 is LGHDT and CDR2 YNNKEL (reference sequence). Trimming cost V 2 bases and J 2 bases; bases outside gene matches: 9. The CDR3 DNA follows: TGTGCCAGCAGCCAAAATCGAAAGCGGGGGGGCGCCTACGAGCAGTACTTC. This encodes CASSQNRKRGGAYEQYF.

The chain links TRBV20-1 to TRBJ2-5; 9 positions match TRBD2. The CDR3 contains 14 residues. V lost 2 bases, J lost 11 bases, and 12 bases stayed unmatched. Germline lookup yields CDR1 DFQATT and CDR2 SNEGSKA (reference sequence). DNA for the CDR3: TGCAGTGCTAGAAGTTTGGCGGGGGGGTGGGAGCAGTACTTC. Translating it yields CSARSLAGGWEQYF.

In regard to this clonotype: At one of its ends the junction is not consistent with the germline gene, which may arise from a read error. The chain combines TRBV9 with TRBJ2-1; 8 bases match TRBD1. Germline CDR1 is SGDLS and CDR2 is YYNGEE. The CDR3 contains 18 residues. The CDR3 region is CASSVDFGQGSSYSEQFF. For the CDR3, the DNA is TGTGCCAGCAGCGTAGATTTCGGACAGGGTAGCTCCTACAGTGAGCAGTTCTTC.

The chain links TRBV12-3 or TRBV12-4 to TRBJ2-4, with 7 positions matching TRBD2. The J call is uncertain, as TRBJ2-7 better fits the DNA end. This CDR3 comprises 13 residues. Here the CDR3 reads CASSLTSAHEQYF. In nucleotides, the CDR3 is TGTGCCAGCAGTTTAACTAGCGCTCACGAGCAGTACTTC.

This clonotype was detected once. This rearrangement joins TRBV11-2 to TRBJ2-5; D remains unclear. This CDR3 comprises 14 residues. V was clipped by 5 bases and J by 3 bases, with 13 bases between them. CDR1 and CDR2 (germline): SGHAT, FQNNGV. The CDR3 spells CASSPSQPKETQYF. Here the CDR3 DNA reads TGTGCCAGCAGCCCCAGCCAGCCAAAAGAGACCCAGTACTTC.

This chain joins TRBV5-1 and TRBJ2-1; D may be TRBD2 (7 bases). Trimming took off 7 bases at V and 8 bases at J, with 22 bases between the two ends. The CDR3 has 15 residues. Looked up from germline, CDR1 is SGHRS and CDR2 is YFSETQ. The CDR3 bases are TGCGCCAGCTCCCTTGATGGGGGGGCTGACTATGAGCAGTTCTTC. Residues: CASSLDGGADYEQFF.

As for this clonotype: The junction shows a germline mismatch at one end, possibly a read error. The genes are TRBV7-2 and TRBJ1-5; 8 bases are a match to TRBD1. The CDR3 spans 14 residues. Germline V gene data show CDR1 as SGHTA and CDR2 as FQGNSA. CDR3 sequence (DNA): TGTGCCAGCGGCTTAATGACAGGGGATCAGCCCCAGCATTTT. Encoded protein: CASGLMTGDQPQHF.

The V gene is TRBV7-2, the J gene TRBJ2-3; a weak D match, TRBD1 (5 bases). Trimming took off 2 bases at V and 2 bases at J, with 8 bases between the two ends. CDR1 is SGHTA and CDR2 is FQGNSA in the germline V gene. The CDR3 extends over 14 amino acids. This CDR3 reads CASSLSRATDTQYF. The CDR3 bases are TGTGCCAGCAGCTTATCCAGGGCCACAGATACGCAGTATTTT.

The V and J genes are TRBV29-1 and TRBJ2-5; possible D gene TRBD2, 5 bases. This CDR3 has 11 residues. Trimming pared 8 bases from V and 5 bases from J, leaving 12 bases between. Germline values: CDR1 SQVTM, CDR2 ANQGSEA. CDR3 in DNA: TGCAGCTCGAAAGGGAGTGAGACCCAGTACTTC. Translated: CSSKGSETQYF.

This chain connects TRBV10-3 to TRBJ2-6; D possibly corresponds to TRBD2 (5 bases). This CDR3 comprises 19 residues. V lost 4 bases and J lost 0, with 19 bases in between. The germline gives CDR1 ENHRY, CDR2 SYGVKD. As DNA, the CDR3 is TGTGCCATCAGTGGGATTACGGGATCAAAACCCTCTGGGGCCAACGTCCTGACTTTC. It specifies CAISGITGSKPSGANVLTF.

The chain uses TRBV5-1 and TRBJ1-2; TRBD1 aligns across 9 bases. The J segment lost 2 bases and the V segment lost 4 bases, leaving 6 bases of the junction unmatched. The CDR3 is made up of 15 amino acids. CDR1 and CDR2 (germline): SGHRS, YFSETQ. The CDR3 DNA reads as TGCGCCAGCAGCCCTCGGACAGGGGAAAACTATGGCTACACCTTC. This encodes CASSPRTGENYGYTF. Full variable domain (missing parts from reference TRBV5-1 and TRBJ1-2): KAGVTQTPRYLIKTRGQQVTLSCSPISGHRSVSWYQQTPGQGLQFLFEYFSETQRNKGNFPGRFSGRQFSNSRSEMNVSTLELGDSALYLCASSPRTGENYGYTFGSGTRLTVV.

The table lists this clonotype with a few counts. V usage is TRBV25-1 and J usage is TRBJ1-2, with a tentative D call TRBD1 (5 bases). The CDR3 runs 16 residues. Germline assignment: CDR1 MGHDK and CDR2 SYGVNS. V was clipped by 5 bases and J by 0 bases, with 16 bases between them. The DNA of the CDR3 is TGTGCCAGCAGTCCCGATTTCGGGGGAACTAACTATGGCTACACCTTC. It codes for CASSPDFGGTNYGYTF.

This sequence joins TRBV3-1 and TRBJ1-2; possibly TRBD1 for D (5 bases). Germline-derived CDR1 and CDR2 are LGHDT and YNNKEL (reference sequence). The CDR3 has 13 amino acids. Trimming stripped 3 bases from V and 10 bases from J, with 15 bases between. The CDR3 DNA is TGTGCCAGCAGCCATATTTCCGGGGGTGACTACACCTTC. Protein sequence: CASSHISGGDYTF.

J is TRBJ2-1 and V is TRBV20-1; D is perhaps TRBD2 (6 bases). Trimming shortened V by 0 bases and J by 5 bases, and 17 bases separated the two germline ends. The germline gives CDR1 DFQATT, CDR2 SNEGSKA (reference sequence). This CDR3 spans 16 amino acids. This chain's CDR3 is CSARDVTSRFDNEQFF. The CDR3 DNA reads TGCAGTGCTAGAGATGTAACTAGCCGGTTCGACAATGAGCAGTTCTTC.

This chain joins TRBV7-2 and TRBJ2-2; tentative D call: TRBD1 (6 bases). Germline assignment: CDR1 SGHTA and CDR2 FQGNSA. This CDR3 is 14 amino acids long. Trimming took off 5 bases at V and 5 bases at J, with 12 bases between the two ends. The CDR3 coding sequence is TGTGCCAGCAGCGGTCAGGGGCCAACCGGGGAGCTGTTTTTT. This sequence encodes CASSGQGPTGELFF. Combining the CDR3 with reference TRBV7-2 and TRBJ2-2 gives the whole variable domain GAGVSQSPSNKVTEKGKDVELRCDPISGHTALYWYRQSLGQGLEFLIYFQGNSAPDKSGLPSDRFSAERTGGSVSTLTIQRTQQEDSAVYLCASSGQGPTGELFFGEGSRLTVL.

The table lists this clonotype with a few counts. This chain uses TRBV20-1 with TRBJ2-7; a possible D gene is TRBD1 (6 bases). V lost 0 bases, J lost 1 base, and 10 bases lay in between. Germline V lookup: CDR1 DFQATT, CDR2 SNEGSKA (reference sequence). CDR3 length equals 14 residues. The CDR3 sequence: CSARDPDSSYEQYF. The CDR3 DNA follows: TGCAGTGCTAGAGACCCGGACAGTTCCTACGAGCAGTACTTC.

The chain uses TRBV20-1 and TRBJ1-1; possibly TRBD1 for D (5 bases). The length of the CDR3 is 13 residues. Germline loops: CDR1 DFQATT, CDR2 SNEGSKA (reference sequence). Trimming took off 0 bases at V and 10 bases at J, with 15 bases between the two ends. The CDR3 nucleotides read TGCAGTGCTAGAGAGGACCCTTCAAGGGGAGCTTTCTTT. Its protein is CSAREDPSRGAFF.

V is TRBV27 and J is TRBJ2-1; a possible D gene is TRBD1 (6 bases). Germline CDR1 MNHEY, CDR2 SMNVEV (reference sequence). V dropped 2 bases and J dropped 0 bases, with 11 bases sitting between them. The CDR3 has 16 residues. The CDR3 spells CASSLMWGPSYNEQFF. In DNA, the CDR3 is TGTGCCAGCAGTTTAATGTGGGGGCCCTCCTACAATGAGCAGTTCTTC.

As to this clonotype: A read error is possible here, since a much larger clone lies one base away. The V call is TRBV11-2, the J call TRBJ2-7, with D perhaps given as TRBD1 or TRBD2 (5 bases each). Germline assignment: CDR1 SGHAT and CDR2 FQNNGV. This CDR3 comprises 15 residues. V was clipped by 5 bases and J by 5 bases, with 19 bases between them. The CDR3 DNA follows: TGTGCCAGCAGCCTACTGAGAGGGGTGTACGACGAGCAGTACTTC. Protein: CASSLLRGVYDEQYF. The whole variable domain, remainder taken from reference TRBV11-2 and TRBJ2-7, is EAGVAQSPRYKIIEKRQSVAFWCNPISGHATLYWYQQILGQGPKLLIQFQNNGVVDDSQLPKDRFSAERLKGVDSTLKIQPAKLEDSAVYLCASSLLRGVYDEQYFGPGTRLTVT.

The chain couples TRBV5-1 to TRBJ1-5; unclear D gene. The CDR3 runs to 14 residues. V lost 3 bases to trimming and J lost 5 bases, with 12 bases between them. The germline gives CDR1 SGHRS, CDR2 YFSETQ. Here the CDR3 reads CASSSDGIDQPQHF. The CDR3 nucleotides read TGCGCCAGCAGCTCGGACGGAATAGATCAGCCCCAGCATTTT.

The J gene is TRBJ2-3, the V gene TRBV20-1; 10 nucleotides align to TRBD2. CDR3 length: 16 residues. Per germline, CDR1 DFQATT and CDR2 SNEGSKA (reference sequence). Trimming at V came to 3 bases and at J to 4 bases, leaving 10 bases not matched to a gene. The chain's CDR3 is CSASRALAGVADTQYF. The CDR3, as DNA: TGCAGTGCTAGTAGAGCTCTAGCGGGGGTCGCAGATACGCAGTATTTT.

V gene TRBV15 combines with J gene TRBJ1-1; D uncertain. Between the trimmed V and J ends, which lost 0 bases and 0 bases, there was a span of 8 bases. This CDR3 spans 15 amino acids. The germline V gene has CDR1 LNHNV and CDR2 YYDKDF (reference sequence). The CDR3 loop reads CATSRDAHMNTEAFF. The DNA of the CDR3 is TGTGCCACCAGCAGAGATGCACACATGAACACTGAAGCTTTCTTT.

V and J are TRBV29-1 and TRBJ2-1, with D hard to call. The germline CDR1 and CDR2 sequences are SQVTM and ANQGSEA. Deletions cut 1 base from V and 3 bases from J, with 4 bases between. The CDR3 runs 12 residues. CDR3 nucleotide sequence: TGCAGCGTTGAAGCATACTACAATGAGCAGTTCTTC. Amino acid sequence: CSVEAYYNEQFF.

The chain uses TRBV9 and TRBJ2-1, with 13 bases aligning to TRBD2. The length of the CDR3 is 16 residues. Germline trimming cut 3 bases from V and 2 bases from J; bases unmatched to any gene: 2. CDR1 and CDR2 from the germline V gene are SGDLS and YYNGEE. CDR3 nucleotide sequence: TGTGCCAGCAGCGGACTAGCGGGGGGTGCCTACAATGAGCAGTTCTTC. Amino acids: CASSGLAGGAYNEQFF.

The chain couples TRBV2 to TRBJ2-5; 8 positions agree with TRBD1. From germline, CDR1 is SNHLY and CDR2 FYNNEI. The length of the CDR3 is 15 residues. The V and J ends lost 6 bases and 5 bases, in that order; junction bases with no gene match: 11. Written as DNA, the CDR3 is TGTGCCAGCAGACCTACAGGACAGGGCCGCGAGACCCAGTACTTC. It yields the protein CASRPTGQGRETQYF.

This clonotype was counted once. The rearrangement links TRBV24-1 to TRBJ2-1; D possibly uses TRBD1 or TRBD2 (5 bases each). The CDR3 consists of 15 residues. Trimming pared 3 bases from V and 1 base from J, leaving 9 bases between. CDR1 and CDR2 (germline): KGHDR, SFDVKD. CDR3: CATSDPGRSYNEQFF. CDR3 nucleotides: TGTGCCACCAGTGATCCGGGACGGTCCTACAATGAGCAGTTCTTC.

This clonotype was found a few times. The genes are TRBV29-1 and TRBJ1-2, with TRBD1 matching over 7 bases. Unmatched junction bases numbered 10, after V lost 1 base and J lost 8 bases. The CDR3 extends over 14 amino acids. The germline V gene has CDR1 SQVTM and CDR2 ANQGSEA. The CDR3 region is CSVEVHDRDGGYTF. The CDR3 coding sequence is TGCAGCGTTGAAGTCCACGACAGGGATGGCGGCTACACCTTC.

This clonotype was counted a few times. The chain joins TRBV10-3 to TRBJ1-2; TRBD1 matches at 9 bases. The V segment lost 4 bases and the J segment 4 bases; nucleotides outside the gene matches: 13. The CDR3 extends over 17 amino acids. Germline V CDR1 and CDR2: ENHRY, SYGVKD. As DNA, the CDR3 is TGTGCCATCAGTGCCGGGACAGGGAGTATGCGGGGCTATGGCTACACCTTC. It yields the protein CAISAGTGSMRGYGYTF.

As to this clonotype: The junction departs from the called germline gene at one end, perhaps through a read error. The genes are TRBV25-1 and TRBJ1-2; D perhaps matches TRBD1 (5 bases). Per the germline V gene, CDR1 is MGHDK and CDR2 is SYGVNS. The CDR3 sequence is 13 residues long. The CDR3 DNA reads TGTTCCAGCAGTGAATTCAGGGCGGATGGCTACACCTTC. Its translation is CSSSEFRADGYTF.